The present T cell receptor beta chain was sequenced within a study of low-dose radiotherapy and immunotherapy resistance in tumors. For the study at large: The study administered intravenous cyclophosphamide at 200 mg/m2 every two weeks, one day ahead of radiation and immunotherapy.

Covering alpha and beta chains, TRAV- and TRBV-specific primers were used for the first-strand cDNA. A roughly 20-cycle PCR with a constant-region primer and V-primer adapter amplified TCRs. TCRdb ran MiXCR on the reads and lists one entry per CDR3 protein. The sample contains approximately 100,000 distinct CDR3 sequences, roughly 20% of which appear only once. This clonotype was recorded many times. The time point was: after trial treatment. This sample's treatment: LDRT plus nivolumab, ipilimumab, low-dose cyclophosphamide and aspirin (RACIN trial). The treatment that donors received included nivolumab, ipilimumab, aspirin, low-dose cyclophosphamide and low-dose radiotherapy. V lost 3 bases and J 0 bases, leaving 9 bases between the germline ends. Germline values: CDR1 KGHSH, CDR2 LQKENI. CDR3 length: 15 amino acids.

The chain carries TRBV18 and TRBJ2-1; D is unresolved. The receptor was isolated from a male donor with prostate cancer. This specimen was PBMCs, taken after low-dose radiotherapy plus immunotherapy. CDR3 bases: TGTGCCAGCTCACCGCAGGTTAGCTCCTACAATGAGCAGTTCTTC. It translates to CASSPQVSSYNEQFF.